This is a list of T cell receptor beta chains from one sample in a study of T cells in Graves' hyperthyroidism and ophthalmopathy. One entry per CDR3 protein, called by TCRdb with MiXCR from the multiplex PCR reads. The sample lists 500,000 to 700,000 distinct CDR3 sequences, around 17% seen once, with around 19% in the top ten. The sequencing input was blood. The receptors derive from a woman between 18 and 29 years old with Graves' hyperthyroidism. The CDR3 runs from the conserved cysteine through the conserved F or W. D genes are given only for firm matches. Part of the rows lack a size; the others show once, few, many or a class for expanded clones.

V,D,size,J,CDR3,DNA
TRBV29-1,TRBD1,-,TRBJ1-3,CSVDTRGPGNTIYF,TGCAGCGTTGACACAAGGGGGCCTGGAAACACCATATATTTT
TRBV13,TRBD1,many,TRBJ1-5,CASSRRDSGQPQHF,TGTGCCAGCAGCCGCCGGGACAGCGGCCAGCCCCAGCATTTT
TRBV6-1,-,few,TRBJ2-7,CASSRQEYEQYF,TGTGCCAGCAGCCGACAGGAATACGAGCAGTACTTC
TRBV9,TRBD1,-,TRBJ1-4,CASSVGQGATNEKLFF,TGTGCCAGCAGCGTAGGACAGGGGGCGACTAATGAAAAACTGTTTTTT
TRBV10-1,-,many,TRBJ2-7,CASSGTQSSYEQYF,TGCGCCAGCAGTGGGACTCAAAGCTCCTACGAGCAGTACTTC
TRBV10-3,-,few,TRBJ2-7,CAISIGSTTSWEQYF,TGTGCCATCAGCATAGGGAGCACCACTTCCTGGGAGCAGTACTTC
TRBV2,-,many,TRBJ2-7,CATAGSGSSYEQYF,TGTGCTACCGCCGGTAGCGGAAGCTCCTACGAGCAGTACTTC
TRBV2,TRBD1,many,TRBJ1-1,CAGKLSPGQGSAFF,TGTGCCGGCAAACTATCTCCGGGACAGGGGTCAGCTTTCTTT
TRBV5-1,-,many,TRBJ1-1,CASRQDTKNTEAFF,TGCGCCAGCAGACAGGACACCAAGAACACTGAAGCTTTCTTT
TRBV10-1,-,-,TRBJ2-1,CASSESGPNEQFF,TGCGCCAGCAGTGAGTCCGGGCCCAATGAGCAGTTCTTC
TRBV7-2,TRBD2,-,TRBJ2-5,CASSFRGLAVQETQYF,TGTGCCAGCAGCTTTCGGGGACTAGCGGTACAAGAGACCCAGTACTTC
TRBV7-2,-,many,TRBJ2-7,CASSLGGTSSYEQYF,TGTGCCAGCAGCTTAGGTGGGACTTCCTCCTACGAGCAGTACTTC
TRBV7-8,-,few,TRBJ2-2,CASSPLAVPNTGELFF,TGTGCCAGCAGCCCTCTTGCGGTACCGAACACCGGGGAGCTGTTTTTT
TRBV20-1,-,few,TRBJ2-1,CSARGHGPGSYNEQFF,TGCAGTGCTAGAGGCCATGGACCGGGATCGTACAATGAGCAGTTCTTC
TRBV25-1,-,-,TRBJ1-4,CASSESFAGYNEKLFF,TGTGCCAGCAGTGAGTCCTTCGCAGGGTATAATGAAAAACTGTTTTTT
TRBV29-1,-,many,TRBJ2-7,CSVVGGRSYEQYF,TGCAGCGTTGTGGGGGGGCGCTCCTACGAGCAGTACTTC
TRBV7-9,-,-,TRBJ1-6,CASSLFAGIGSPLHF,TGTGCCAGCAGCTTATTTGCGGGAATCGGGTCACCCCTCCACTTT
TRBV28,-,many,TRBJ2-5,CASSPRLIQETQYF,TGTGCCAGCAGCCCTCGACTGATCCAAGAGACCCAGTACTTC
TRBV20-1,-,few,TRBJ1-5,CSAGQYSNQPQHF,TGCAGTGCTGGACAGTATAGCAATCAGCCCCAGCATTTT
TRBV19,-,few,TRBJ2-2,CASQSGRDTGELFF,TGTGCCAGCCAGTCAGGGCGAGACACCGGGGAGCTGTTTTTT
TRBV6-1,-,few,TRBJ2-3,CASSGASADTQYF,TGTGCCAGCTCGGGGGCCTCAGCAGATACGCAGTATTTT
TRBV27,-,-,TRBJ2-4,CASSLSSTGPKNIQYF,TGTGCCAGCAGTTTATCGAGTACAGGGCCCAAAAACATTCAGTACTTC
TRBV11-2,-,-,TRBJ2-5,CASRTYGLKWNF,TGTGCCAGCAGAACTTACGGACTGAAGTGGAACTTC
TRBV5-1,-,once,TRBJ1-3,CASSSSVRDSGNTIYF,TGCGCCAGCAGCTCTTCGGTGAGGGACTCTGGAAACACCATATATTTT
TRBV6-2/TRBV6-3,TRBD1,-,TRBJ2-2,CAGNERTGVEGLFF,TGTGCCGGCAACGAAAGGACAGGGGTTGAGGGGCTGTTTTTT
TRBV7-9,-,-,TRBJ1-4,CASSLLGTEKLFF,TGTGCCAGCAGCTTACTTGGGACGGAAAAACTGTTTTTT
TRBV10-2,TRBD2,-,TRBJ2-7,CASRDSGRTYEQYF,TGCGCCAGCAGAGATAGCGGGAGAACCTACGAGCAGTACTTC
TRBV10-3,-,-,TRBJ2-3,CAISESDYWSTDTQYF,TGTGCCATCAGTGAGTCCGACTACTGGTCCACAGATACGCAGTATTTT
TRBV12-3/TRBV12-4,TRBD1,-,TRBJ1-2,CASTHTGTGDGYTF,TGTGCCAGCACCCATACCGGGACAGGGGATGGCTACACCTTC
TRBV20-1,-,few,TRBJ2-7,CSAQATGAYEQYF,TGCAGTGCCCAAGCGACGGGGGCCTACGAGCAGTACTTC
TRBV4-2,-,few,TRBJ2-7,CASSQVASSYEQYF,TGTGCCAGCAGCCAAGTTGCTAGCAGCTACGAGCAGTACTTC
TRBV5-5,-,many,TRBJ2-7,CASSPLSLSHEQYF,TGTGCCAGCAGCCCCCTGAGCCTTAGCCACGAGCAGTACTTC
TRBV6-8,-,few,TRBJ1-1,CASRPGQPTEAFF,TGTGCCAGCAGACCTGGACAACCCACTGAAGCTTTCTTT
TRBV7-2,TRBD2,-,TRBJ2-3,CASSLVASGTDAQYF,TGTGCCAGCAGCTTAGTCGCTAGCGGCACAGATGCGCAGTATTTT
TRBV7-2,TRBD2,-,TRBJ2-7,CATSFLAGNYEQSF,TGTGCCACCAGCTTTCTAGCGGGCAACTACGAGCAGTCCTTC
TRBV5-1,TRBD2,few,TRBJ2-4,CASSLAPGLAGINIQYF,TGCGCCAGCAGCTTGGCACCGGGACTAGCGGGAATCAACATTCAGTACTTC
TRBV11-1,-,many,TRBJ2-1,CASSSVSEGSFNEQFF,TGTGCCAGCAGCTCGGTCTCGGAGGGGTCCTTCAATGAGCAGTTCTTC
TRBV20-1,-,-,TRBJ1-6,CSARVGANNSPLHF,TGCAGTGCTAGAGTGGGGGCCAATAATTCGCCCCTCCACTTT